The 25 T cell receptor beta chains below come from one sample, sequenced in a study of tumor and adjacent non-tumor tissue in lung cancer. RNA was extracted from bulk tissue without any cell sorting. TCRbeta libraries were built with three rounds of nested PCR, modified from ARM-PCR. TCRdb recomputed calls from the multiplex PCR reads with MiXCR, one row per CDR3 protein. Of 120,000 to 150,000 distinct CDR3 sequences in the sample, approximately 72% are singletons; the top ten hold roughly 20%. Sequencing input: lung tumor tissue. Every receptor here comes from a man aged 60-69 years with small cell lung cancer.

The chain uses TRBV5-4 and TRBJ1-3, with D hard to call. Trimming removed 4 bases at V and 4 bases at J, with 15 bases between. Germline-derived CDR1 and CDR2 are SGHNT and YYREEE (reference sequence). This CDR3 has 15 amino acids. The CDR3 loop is CASSREHSEGNTIYF. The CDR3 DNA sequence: TGTGCCAGCAGCCGAGAACACTCCGAGGGAAACACCATATATTTT. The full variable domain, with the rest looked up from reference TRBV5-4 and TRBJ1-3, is ETGVTQSPTHLIKTRGQQVTLRCSSQSGHNTVSWYQQALGQGPQFIFQYYREEENGRGNFPPRFSGLQFPNYSSELNVNALELDDSALYLCASSREHSEGNTIYFGEGSWLTVV.

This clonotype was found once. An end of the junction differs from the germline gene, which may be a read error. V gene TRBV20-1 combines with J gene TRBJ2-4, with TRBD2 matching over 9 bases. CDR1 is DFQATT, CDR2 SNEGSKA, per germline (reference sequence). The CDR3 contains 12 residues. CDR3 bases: TGCAGTGCTCGGCTAGCGGGAAACATTCGGTACTTC. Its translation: CSARLAGNIRYF.

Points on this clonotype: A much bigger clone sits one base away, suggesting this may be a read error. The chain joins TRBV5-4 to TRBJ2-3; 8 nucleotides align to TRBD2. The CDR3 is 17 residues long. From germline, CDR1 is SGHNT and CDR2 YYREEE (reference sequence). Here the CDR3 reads CASSWGPSSGLADMQYF. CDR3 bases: TGTGCCAGCAGCTGGGGGCCCTCTAGCGGGTTGGCAGATATGCAGTATTTT.

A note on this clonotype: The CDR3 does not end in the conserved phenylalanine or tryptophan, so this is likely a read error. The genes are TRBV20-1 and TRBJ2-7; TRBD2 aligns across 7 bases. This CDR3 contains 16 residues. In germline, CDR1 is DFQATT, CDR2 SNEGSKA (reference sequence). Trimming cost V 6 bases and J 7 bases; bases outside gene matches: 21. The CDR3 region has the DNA TGCAGTGCCTCGACCACAGAAAGCGGGATGGGGGGTGAGCAGTACTAC. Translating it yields CSASTTESGMGGEQYY.

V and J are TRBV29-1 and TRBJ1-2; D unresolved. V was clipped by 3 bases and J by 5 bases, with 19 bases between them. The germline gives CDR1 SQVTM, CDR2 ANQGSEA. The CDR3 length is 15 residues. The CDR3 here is CSVEVQKQGLYGYTF. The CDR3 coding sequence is TGCAGCGTTGAGGTGCAGAAACAAGGCCTTTATGGCTACACCTTC.

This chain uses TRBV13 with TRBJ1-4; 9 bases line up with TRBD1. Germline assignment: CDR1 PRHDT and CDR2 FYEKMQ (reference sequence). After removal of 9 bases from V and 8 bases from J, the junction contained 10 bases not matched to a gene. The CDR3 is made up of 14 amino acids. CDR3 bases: TGTGCCAGGAGACCGACAGGGGGTGGGGAAAAACTGTTTTTT. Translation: CARRPTGGGEKLFF.

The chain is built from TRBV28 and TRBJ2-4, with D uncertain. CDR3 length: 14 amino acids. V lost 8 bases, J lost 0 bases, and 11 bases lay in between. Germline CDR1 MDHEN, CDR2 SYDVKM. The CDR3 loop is CASGQEQAKNIQYF. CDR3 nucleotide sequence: TGTGCCAGCGGTCAGGAGCAAGCCAAAAACATTCAGTACTTC.

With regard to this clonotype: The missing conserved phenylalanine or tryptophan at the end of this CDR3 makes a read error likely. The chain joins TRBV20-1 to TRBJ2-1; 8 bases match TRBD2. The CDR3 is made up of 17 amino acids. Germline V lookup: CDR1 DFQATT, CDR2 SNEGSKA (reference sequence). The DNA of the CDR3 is TGCAGTGCTAGAATGGAAGTTGGGACTAGGAGTCTCAATAAGCAGTTCTTA. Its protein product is CSARMEVGTRSLNKQFL.

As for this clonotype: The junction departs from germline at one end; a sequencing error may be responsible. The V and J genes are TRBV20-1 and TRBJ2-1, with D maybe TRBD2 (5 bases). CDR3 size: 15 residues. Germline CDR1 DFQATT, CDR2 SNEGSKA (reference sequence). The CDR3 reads CSARTAGIPDNVQFF. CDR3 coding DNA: TGCAGTGCGCGAACTGCCGGGATACCAGACAATGTGCAGTTCTTC.

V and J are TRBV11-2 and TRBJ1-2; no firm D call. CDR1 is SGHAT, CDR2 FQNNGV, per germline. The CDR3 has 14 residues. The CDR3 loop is CTGSLDRSPTGYTF. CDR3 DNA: TGTACCGGCAGCTTAGATCGGTCCCCGACAGGCTACACCTTC. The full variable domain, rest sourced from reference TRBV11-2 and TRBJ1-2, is EAGVAQSPRYKIIEKRQSVAFWCNPISGHATLYWYQQILGQGPKLLIQFQNNGVVDDSQLPKDRFSAERLKGVDSTLKIQPAKLEDSAVYLCTGSLDRSPTGYTFGSGTRLTVV.

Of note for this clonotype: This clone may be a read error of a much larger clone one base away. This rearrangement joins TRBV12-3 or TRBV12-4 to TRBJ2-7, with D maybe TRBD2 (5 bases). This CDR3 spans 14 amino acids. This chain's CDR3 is CANSSDFSSYEQYF. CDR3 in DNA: TGTGCCAACAGTTCGGACTTCTCCTCCTACGAGCAGTACTTC.

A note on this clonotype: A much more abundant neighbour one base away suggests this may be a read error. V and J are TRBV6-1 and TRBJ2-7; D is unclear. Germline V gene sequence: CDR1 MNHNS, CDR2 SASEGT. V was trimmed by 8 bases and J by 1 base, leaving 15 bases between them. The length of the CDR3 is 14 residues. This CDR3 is CASALRPFSYEQYF. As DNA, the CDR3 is TGTGCCAGCGCCCTAAGACCCTTTTCCTACGAGCAGTACTTC.

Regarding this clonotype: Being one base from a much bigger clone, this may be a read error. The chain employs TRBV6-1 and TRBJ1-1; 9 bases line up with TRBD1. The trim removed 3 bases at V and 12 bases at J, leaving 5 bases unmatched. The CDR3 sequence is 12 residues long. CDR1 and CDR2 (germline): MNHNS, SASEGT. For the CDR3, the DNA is TGTGCCAGCAGTGAGACAGGGGGGTGGTCTTTCTTT. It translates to CASSETGGWSFF.

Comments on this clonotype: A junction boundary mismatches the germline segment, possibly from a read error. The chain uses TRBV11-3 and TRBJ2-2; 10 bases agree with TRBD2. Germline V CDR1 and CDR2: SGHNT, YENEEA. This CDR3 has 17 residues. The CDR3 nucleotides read TGTGCCAGCATAACGAGGGCTAGCGGGAGCGGTACCGGGGAACTGTTTTTT. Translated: CASITRASGSGTGELFF.

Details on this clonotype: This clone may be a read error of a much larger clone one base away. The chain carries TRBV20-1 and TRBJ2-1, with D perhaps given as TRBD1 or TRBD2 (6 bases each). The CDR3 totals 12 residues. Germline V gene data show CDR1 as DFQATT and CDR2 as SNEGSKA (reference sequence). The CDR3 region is CSASDSSRGQLF. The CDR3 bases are TGCAGTGCGTCGGACTCTTCCCGGGGGCAGTTATTC.

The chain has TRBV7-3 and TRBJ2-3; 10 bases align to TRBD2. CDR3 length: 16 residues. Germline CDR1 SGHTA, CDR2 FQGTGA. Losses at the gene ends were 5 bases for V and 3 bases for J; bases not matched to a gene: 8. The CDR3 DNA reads TGTGCCAGCAGCCTCGAAGCGGGAGGGGGGACAGATACGCAGTATTTT. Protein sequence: CASSLEAGGGTDTQYF. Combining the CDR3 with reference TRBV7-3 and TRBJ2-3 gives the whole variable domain GAGVSQTPSNKVTEKGKYVELRCDPISGHTALYWYRQSLGQGPEFLIYFQGTGAADDSGLPNDRFFAVRPEGSVSTLKIQRTERGDSAVYLCASSLEAGGGTDTQYFGPGTRLTVL.

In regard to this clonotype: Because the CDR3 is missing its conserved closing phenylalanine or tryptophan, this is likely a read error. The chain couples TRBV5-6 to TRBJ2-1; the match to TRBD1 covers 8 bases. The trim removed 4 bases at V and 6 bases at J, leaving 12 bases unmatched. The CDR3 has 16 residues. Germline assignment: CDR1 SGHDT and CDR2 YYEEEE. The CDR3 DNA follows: TGTGCCAGCAGCGCTAAAGCCCAAACAGGGGGCAATGAGCAGTTCTAC. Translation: CASSAKAQTGGNEQFY.

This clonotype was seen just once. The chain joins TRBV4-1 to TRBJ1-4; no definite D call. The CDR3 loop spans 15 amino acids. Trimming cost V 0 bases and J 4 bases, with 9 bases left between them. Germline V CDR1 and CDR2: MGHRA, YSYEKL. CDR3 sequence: CASSQDTVDNEKLFF. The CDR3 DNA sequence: TGCGCCAGCAGCCAAGACACGGTTGATAATGAAAAACTGTTTTTT.

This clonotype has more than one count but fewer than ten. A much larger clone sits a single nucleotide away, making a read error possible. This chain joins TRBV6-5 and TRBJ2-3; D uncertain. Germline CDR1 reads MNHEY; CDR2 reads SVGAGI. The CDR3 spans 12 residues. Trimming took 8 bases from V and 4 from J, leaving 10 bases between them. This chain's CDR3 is CASSHGSDTQYF. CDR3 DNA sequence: TGTGCCAGCTCCCATGGCTCAGATACGCAGTATTTT.

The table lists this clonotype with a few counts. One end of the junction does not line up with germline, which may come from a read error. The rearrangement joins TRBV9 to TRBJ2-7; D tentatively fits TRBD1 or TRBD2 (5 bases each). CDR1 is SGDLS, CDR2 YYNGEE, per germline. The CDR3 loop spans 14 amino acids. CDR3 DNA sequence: TGTGCCAGCAGCGCCACCGGGGCAGACTACGAGCAGTGCTTC. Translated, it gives CASSATGADYEQCF.

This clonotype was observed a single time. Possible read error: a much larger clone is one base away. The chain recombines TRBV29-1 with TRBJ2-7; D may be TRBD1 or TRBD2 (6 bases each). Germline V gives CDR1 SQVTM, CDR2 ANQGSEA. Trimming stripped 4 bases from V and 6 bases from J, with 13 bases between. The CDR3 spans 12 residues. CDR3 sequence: CSVGTGAREQYF. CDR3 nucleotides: TGCAGCGTTGGTACGGGGGCACGCGAGCAGTACTTC.

This chain's CDR3 is CASKDGYSTDTQYF. CDR3 coding DNA: TGCGCCAGTAAGGACGGCTACAGCACAGATACGCAGTATTTT. The V and J genes are TRBV10-2 and TRBJ2-3; D unresolved. V was pared by 9 bases and J by 0 bases, with 13 bases between. Germline-derived CDR1 and CDR2 are WSHSY and SAAADI. The CDR3 totals 14 residues.

The CDR3 bases are TGTGCCAGCAGCTTAGATGGGGTTTGTGGCCCGAACTCTGGGGCCAACGTCCTGACTTTC. Residues: CASSLDGVCGPNSGANVLTF. This sequence joins TRBV7-8 and TRBJ2-6; no definite D call. Per the germline V gene, CDR1 is SGHVS and CDR2 is FQNEAQ. The CDR3 contains 20 residues. The V end lost 1 base, the J end lost 0 bases, and 19 bases lay between the germline ends.

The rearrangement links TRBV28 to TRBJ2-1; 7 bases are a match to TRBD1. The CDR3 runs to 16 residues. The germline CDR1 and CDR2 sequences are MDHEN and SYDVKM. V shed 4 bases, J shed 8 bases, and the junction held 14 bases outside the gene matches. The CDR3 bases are TGTGCCAGCAGTTCCCCCCCGAGTTTAGGGGGCGATGAGCAGTTCTTC. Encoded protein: CASSSPPSLGGDEQFF.

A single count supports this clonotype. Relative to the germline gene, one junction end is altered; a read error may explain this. The CDR3 nucleotides read TGTACCAGCAGTTACGGTGTTGGGGGACTTATTCCACCCCTCCACTTT. Translation gives CTSSYGVGGLIPPLHF. The genes are TRBV6-5 and TRBJ1-6; a possible D gene is TRBD1 (5 bases). From germline, CDR1 is MNHEY and CDR2 SVGAGI. The CDR3 has 16 amino acids.